The next 21 T cell receptor beta chains were all read from a single sample in a study of molecular identifiers for immune sequencing clone quantification. MiXCR, run by TCRdb on the PCR reads, gives a single entry per CDR3 protein. Of 490,000 or so distinct CDR3 sequences listed, under 30% are singletons. Sequences were obtained from naive CD8+ T cells from blood, with Jurkat cell RNA spiked in. As for subset: FACS-sorted CD8+CD4-CCR7+CD45RA+ naive T cells. The receptors were sampled from a human donor in good health. Some libraries in this study had Jurkat cell RNA spiked in.

This clonotype was detected a few times. The genes are TRBV18 and TRBJ2-7; D might be TRBD1 (6 bases). CDR1 and CDR2 from the germline V gene are KGHSH and LQKENI. Trimming removed 1 base from V and 2 bases from J, with 12 bases in between. The CDR3 sequence is 15 residues long. The DNA for the CDR3 is TGTGCCAGCTCACCACGGGACGGACAGCCCTACGAGCAGTACTTC. This codes for CASSPRDGQPYEQYF.

This clonotype has a count of ten or more. CDR3 amino acids: CASSVGQGTAAQETQYF. CDR3 nucleotides: TGTGCCAGCAGCGTAGGACAGGGAACGGCTGCCCAAGAGACCCAGTACTTC. The J gene is TRBJ2-5, the V gene TRBV9; 7 bases map to TRBD1. Germline V gives CDR1 SGDLS, CDR2 YYNGEE. This CDR3 spans 17 amino acids. The V segment lost 0 bases and the J segment 1 base; nucleotides outside the gene matches: 9. Full variable domain (rest looked up from reference TRBV9 and TRBJ2-5): DSGVTQTPKHLITATGQRVTLRCSPRSGDLSVYWYQQSLDQGLQFLIQYYNGEERAKGNILERFSAQQFPDLHSELNLSSLELGDSALYFCASSVGQGTAAQETQYFGPGTRLLVL.

V gene TRBV7-2 combines with J gene TRBJ2-7; D not resolved. CDR1 SGHTA and CDR2 FQGNSA come from the germline V gene. Deletions cut 5 bases from V and 1 base from J, with 18 bases between. CDR3 length equals 16 residues. The CDR3 region has the DNA TGTGCCAGCAGCACCGCCCCAACAGCTTTTTCCTACGAGCAGTACTTC. It yields the protein CASSTAPTAFSYEQYF.

The chain is built from TRBV7-9 and TRBJ2-6; no clear D gene. V gave up 5 bases and J gave up 5 bases, with 10 bases separating them. Germline V lookup: CDR1 SEHNR, CDR2 FQNEAQ (reference sequence). The CDR3 runs 14 residues. The CDR3 loop reads CASSLTPWANVLTF. The CDR3 region has the DNA TGTGCCAGCAGCCTAACCCCTTGGGCCAACGTCCTGACTTTC.

Details on this clonotype: A much larger clone differs by one base, so this may be a read error. The chain has TRBV7-9 and TRBJ2-7; 8 bases match TRBD1. Looked up from germline, CDR1 is SEHNR and CDR2 is FQNEAQ (reference sequence). The ends lost 8 bases at V and 3 bases at J; junction bases unmatched: 9. The CDR3 is 14 amino acids. This chain's CDR3 is CASGASGQGYEQYF. The DNA for the CDR3 is TGTGCCAGCGGCGCGTCCGGACAGGGCTACGAGCAGTACTTC. The variable domain in full, completed from reference TRBV7-9 and TRBJ2-7, reads DTGVSQNPRHKITKRGQNVTFRCDPISEHNRLYWYRQTLGQGPEFLTYFQNEAQLEKSRLLSDRFSAERPKGSFSTLEIQRTEQGDSAMYLCASGASGQGYEQYFGPGTRLTVT.

Regarding this clonotype: A single base separates this from a much larger clone, so it may be a read error. The J gene is TRBJ2-3, the V gene TRBV2; no firm D call. CDR3 length equals 12 residues. Germline V gene sequence: CDR1 SNHLY, CDR2 FYNNEI. Trimming took 6 bases from V and 4 from J, leaving 8 bases between them. The CDR3 sequence is CASRVGADTQYF. The CDR3 bases are TGTGCCAGCAGGGTTGGCGCAGATACGCAGTATTTT.

The rearrangement joins TRBV20-1 to TRBJ1-6; 7 nucleotides line up with TRBD1. This CDR3 has 14 residues. The germline V gene encodes CDR1 DFQATT and CDR2 SNEGSKA (reference sequence). CDR3 sequence: CRARTGVIGSPLHF. In DNA form, the CDR3 reads TGCAGAGCTCGAACAGGGGTTATCGGGTCACCCCTCCACTTT.

As regards this clonotype: A much bigger clone sits one base away, suggesting this may be a read error. The V and J genes are TRBV7-9 and TRBJ1-1; D is unresolved. In germline, CDR1 is SEHNR, CDR2 FQNEAQ (reference sequence). There are 13 residues in the CDR3. The CDR3 region has the DNA TGTGCCAGCGGCTTAACCGACGGGAAGGAAGCTTTCTTT. This sequence encodes CASGLTDGKEAFF.

This clonotype came up a few times. The CDR3 ends on some other residue instead of the conserved phenylalanine or tryptophan, so this is likely a read error. This chain uses TRBV2 with TRBJ2-3; TRBD1 matches 10 bases. The length of the CDR3 is 14 residues. The V segment lost 6 bases and the J segment 4 bases; nucleotides outside the gene matches: 4. Per the germline V gene, CDR1 is SNHLY and CDR2 is FYNNEI. The CDR3 DNA sequence: TGTGCCAGCAGCGACAGGGGGCCTTCAGATACGCAGTATCTT. Residues: CASSDRGPSDTQYL.

This clonotype was seen repeatedly, ten times or more. The rearrangement uses TRBV12-3 or TRBV12-4 and TRBJ2-1; D may be TRBD1 (6 bases). The CDR3 spans 14 residues. V was pared by 5 bases and J by 6 bases, with 14 bases between. The CDR3 region has the DNA TGTGCCAGCAGTGTAAACAGGGATTCCAATGAGCAGTTCTTC. Protein product: CASSVNRDSNEQFF.

This clonotype occurred many times. The V gene is TRBV11-2, the J gene TRBJ2-1; TRBD2 matches at 8 bases. The CDR3 sequence is 15 residues long. Germline V lookup: CDR1 SGHAT, CDR2 FQNNGV. The V segment lost 5 bases and the J segment 2 bases; nucleotides outside the gene matches: 5. The CDR3 DNA is TGTGCCAGCAGCCGTACTAGCGGCACCTACAATGAGCAGTTCTTC. Translated, it gives CASSRTSGTYNEQFF. The whole variable domain, remainder taken from reference TRBV11-2 and TRBJ2-1, is EAGVAQSPRYKIIEKRQSVAFWCNPISGHATLYWYQQILGQGPKLLIQFQNNGVVDDSQLPKDRFSAERLKGVDSTLKIQPAKLEDSAVYLCASSRTSGTYNEQFFGPGTRLTVL.

The V gene is TRBV19, the J gene TRBJ1-5; D may be TRBD1 (6 bases). The CDR3 contains 14 residues. V gave up 10 bases and J gave up 7 bases, with 20 bases separating them. Looked up from germline, CDR1 is LNHDA and CDR2 is SQIVND (reference sequence). CDR3 residues: CATHSGDLVQPQHF. Here the CDR3 DNA reads TGTGCCACCCACTCAGGGGATTTGGTCCAGCCCCAGCATTTT.

This clonotype was recorded only once. The V gene is TRBV20-1, the J gene TRBJ1-5; D is uncertain. The DNA matches TRBJ2-3 better at its end, which makes the J call doubtful. Germline assignment: CDR1 DFQATT and CDR2 SNEGSKA (reference sequence). There are 12 residues in the CDR3. The CDR3 DNA follows: TGCAGTGCTAGAGATTCGAATCAGCCCCAGTATTTT. It translates to CSARDSNQPQYF.

This clonotype turned up a few times. The genes are TRBV19 and TRBJ1-1, with no clear D. Germline V gives CDR1 LNHDA, CDR2 SQIVND (reference sequence). The germline V and J ends were trimmed by 5 bases and 8 bases, with 9 bases remaining between them. This CDR3 contains 11 residues. The CDR3 loop is CASSVFSEAFF. CDR3 coding DNA: TGTGCCAGTAGTGTATTCTCGGAAGCTTTCTTT.

The chain links TRBV11-2 to TRBJ2-1; D possibly uses TRBD1 or TRBD2 (6 bases each). Germline CDR1 reads SGHAT; CDR2 reads FQNNGV. V lost 1 base to trimming and J lost 15 bases, with 22 bases between them. The CDR3 covers 15 residues. The CDR3 here is CASSLVKGPGAGMFF. The CDR3 coding sequence is TGTGCCAGCAGCTTAGTCAAGGGTCCGGGGGCAGGGATGTTCTTC.

In regard to this clonotype: This may stem from a read error, because a much larger clone lies one nucleotide away. The V and J genes are TRBV5-1 and TRBJ1-4; perhaps TRBD1 as D (5 bases). The CDR3 runs to 17 residues. Germline V CDR1 and CDR2: SGHRS, YFSETQ. The CDR3 spells CASSPDSAGPANEELFF. The CDR3 DNA reads TGCGCCAGCAGCCCGGATAGCGCAGGGCCGGCTAATGAAGAACTGTTTTTT.

The chain recombines TRBV27 with TRBJ1-1, with D unclear. There are 15 residues in the CDR3. Trimming took off 5 bases at V and 3 bases at J, with 16 bases between the two ends. Germline CDR1 reads MNHEY; CDR2 reads SMNVEV (reference sequence). The chain's CDR3 is CASSHGGFMYTEAFF. The DNA of the CDR3 is TGTGCCAGCAGTCACGGTGGCTTCATGTACACTGAAGCTTTCTTT.

This clonotype was picked up a small number of times. The chain carries TRBV30 and TRBJ2-7; D is perhaps TRBD1 (5 bases). The V gene lost 1 base and the J gene lost 2 bases, with 12 bases spanning the gap. The CDR3 is 14 amino acids. The V gene's germline CDR1 is GTSNPN and CDR2 SVGIG (reference sequence). CDR3 in amino acids: CAWSATRGTYEQYF. The DNA for the CDR3 is TGTGCCTGGAGTGCCACAAGGGGTACCTACGAGCAGTACTTC.

In this sample, this clonotype turned up a few times. The chain is built from TRBV7-2 and TRBJ1-3, with D unclear. This CDR3 contains 18 residues. Per the germline V gene, CDR1 is SGHTA and CDR2 is FQGNSA. Between the trimmed V and J ends, which lost 2 bases and 0 bases, there was a span of 17 bases. The CDR3 protein is CASSLSHGIPISGNTIYF. The CDR3 DNA reads TGTGCCAGCAGCTTATCCCACGGGATCCCCATCTCTGGAAACACCATATATTTT.

This clonotype was seen ten or more times. This chain joins TRBV5-8 and TRBJ2-3; D remains unclear. The germline gives CDR1 SGHTS, CDR2 YDEGEE. This CDR3 region has 9 residues. Trimming took off 6 bases at V and 4 bases at J, with 0 bases between the two ends. The CDR3 reads CASTDTQYF. CDR3 nucleotide sequence: TGTGCCAGCACAGATACGCAGTATTTT. The variable domain in full, with the rest retrieved from reference TRBV5-8 and TRBJ2-3, is EAGVTQSPTHLIKTRGQQATLRCSPISGHTSVYWYQQALGLGLQFLLWYDEGEERNRGNFPPRFSGRQFPNYSSELNVNALELEDSALYLCASTDTQYFGPGTRLTVL.

This clonotype was recorded many times. The V call is TRBV7-2, the J call TRBJ1-2; maybe TRBD1 (5 bases). The germline V gene has CDR1 SGHTA and CDR2 FQGNSA. This CDR3 comprises 16 residues. Trimming left V 5 bases short and J 4 bases short, with 20 bases between. In DNA form, the CDR3 reads TGTGCCAGCAGCCCTTGGACACAAAGCGGTATCTATGGCTACACCTTC. This codes for CASSPWTQSGIYGYTF.